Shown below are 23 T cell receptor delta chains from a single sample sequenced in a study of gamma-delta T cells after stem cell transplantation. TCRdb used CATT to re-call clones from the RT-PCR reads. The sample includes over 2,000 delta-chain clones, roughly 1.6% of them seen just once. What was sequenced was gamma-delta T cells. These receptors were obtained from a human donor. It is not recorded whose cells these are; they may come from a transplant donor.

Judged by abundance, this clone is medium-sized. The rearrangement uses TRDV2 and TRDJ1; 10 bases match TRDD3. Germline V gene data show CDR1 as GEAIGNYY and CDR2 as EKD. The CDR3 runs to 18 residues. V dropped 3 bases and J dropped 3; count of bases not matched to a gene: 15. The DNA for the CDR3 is TGTGCCTGTGACGGCTTAGTACTGGGGGATCCCGGGGCCGATAAACTCATCTTT. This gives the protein CACDGLVLGDPGADKLIF.

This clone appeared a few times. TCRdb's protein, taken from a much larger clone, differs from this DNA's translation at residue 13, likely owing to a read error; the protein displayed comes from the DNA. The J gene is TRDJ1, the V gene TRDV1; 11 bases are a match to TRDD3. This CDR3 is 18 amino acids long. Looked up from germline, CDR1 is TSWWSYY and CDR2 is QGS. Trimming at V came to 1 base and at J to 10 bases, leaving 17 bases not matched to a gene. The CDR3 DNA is TGTGCTCTTGGGGAACCAGGCCCCTGTACTGGGGGATATGGGAGACTCATCTTT. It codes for CALGEPGPCTGGYGRLIF.

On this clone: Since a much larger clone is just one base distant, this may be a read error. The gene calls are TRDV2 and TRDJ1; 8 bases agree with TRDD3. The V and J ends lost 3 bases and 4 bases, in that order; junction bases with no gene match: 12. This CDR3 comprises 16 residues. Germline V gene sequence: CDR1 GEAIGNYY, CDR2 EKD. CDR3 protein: CACDAVRGDTRDKLIF. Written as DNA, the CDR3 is TGTGCCTGTGACGCTGTAAGAGGGGATACTCGCGATAAACTCATCTTT.

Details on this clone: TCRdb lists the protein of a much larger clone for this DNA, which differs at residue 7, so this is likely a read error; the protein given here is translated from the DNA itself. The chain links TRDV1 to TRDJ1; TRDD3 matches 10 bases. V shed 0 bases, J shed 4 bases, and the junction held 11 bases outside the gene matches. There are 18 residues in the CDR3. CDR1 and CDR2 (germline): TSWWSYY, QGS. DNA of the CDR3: TGTGCTCTTGGGGAACTCGGATGGGGGATACTCACGGTCGATAAACTCATCTTT. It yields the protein CALGELGWGILTVDKLIF.

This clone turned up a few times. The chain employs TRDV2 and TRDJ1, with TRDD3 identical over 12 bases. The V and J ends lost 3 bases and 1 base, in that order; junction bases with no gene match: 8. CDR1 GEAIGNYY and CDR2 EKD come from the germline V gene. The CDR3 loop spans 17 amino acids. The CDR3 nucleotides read TGTGCCTGTGACGCCTTACTGGGGGATACTGGCACCGATAAACTCATCTTT. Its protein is CACDALLGDTGTDKLIF.

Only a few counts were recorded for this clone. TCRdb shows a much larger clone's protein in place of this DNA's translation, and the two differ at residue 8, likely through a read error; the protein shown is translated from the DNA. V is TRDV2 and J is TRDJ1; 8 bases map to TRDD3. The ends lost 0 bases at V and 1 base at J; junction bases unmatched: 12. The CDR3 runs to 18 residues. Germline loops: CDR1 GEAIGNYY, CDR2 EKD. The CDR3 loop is CACDTILRDTRGTDKLIF. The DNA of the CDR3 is TGTGCCTGTGACACCATACTGAGGGATACGCGGGGCACCGATAAACTCATCTTT.

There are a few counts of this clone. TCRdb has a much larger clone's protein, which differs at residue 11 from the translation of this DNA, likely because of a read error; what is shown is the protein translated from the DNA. The CDR3 spells CACDTIGPLGVTRTDKLIF. The CDR3 nucleotides are TGTGCCTGTGACACCATAGGGCCACTGGGGGTTACGAGAACCGATAAACTCATCTTT. The V call is TRDV2, the J call TRDJ1; 8 bases match TRDD3. The CDR3 runs 19 residues. V lost 0 bases to trimming and J lost 2 bases; unmatched junction nucleotides: 16. CDR1 and CDR2 from the germline V gene are GEAIGNYY and EKD.

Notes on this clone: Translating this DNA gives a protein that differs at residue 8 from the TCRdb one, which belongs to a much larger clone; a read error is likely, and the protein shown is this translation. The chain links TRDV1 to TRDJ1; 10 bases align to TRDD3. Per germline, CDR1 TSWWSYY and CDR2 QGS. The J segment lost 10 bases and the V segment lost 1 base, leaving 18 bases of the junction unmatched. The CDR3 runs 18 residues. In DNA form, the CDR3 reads TGTGCTCTTGGGGAACCAGGCCTCTGTACTGGGGGATGTGGGAGACTCATCTTT. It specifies CALGEPGLCTGGCGRLIF.

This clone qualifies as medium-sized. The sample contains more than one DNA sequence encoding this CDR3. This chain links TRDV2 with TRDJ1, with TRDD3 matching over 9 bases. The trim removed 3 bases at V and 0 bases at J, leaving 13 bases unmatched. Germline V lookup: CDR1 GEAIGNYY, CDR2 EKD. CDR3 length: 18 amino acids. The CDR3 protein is CACDRVLGDRINTDKLIF. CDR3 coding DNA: TGTGCCTGTGACCGGGTACTGGGGGACCGCATCAACACCGATAAACTCATCTTT.

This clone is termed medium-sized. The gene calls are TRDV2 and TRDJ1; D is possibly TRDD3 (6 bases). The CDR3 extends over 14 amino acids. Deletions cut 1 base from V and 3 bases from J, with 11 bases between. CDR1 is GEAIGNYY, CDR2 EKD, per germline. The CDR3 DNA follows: TGTGCCTGTGACACTATGACTGGGCCCGATAAACTCATCTTT. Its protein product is CACDTMTGPDKLIF.

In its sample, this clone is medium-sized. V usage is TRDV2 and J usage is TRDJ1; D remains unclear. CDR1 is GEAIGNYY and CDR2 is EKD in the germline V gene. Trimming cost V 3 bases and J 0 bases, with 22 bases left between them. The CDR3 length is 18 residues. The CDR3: CACDPVGANDYNTDKLIF. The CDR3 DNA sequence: TGTGCCTGTGACCCCGTGGGCGCTAACGACTATAACACCGATAAACTCATCTTT.

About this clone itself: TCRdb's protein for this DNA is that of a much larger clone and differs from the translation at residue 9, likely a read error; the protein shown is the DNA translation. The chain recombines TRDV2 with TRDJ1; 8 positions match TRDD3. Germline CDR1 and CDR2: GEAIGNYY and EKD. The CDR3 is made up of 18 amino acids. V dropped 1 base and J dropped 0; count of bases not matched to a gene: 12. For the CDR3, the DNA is TGTGCCTGTGACACGATACTGGGGGGTAGAGGGTACACCGATAAACTCATCTTT. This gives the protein CACDTILGGRGYTDKLIF.

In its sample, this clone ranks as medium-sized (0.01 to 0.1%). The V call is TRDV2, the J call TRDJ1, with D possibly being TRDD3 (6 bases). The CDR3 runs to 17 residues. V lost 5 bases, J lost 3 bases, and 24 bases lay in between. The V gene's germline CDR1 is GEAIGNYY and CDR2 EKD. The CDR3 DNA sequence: TGTGCCTGTGGGCCCTCTCTAGCTGGGGACCACGCCGATAAACTCATCTTT. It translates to CACGPSLAGDHADKLIF.

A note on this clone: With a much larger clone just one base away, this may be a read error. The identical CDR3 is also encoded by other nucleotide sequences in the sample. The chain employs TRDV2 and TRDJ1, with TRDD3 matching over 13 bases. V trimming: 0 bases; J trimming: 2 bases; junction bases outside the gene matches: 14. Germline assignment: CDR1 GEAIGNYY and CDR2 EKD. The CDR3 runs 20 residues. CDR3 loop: CACDTVRTGGYAVSTDKLIF. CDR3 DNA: TGTGCCTGTGACACCGTACGTACTGGGGGATACGCAGTTTCAACCGATAAACTCATCTTT.

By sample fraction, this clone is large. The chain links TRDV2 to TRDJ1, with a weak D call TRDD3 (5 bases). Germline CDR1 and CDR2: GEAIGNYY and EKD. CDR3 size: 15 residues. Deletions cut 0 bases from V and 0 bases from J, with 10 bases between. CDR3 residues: CACDTVGTNTDKLIF. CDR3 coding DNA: TGTGCCTGTGACACCGTGGGGACGAACACCGATAAACTCATCTTT.

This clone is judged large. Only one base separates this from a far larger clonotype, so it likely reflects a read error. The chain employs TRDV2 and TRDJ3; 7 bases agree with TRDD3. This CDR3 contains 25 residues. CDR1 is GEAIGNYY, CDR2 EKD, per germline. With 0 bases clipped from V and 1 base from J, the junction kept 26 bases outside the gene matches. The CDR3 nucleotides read TGTGCCTGTGACACCGCGAGTGGATGGGGGACCCCGCTTCGTTTATCGTCCTGGGACACCCGACAGATGTTTTTC. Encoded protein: CACDTASGWGTPLRLSSWDTRQMFF.

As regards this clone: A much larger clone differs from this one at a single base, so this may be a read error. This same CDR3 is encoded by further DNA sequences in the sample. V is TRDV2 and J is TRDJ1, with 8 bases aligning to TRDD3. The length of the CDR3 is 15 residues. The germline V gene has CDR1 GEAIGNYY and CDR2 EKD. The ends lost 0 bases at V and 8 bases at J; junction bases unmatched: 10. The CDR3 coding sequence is TGTGCCTGTGACACCGTGGGTACTGGGGGGTACAAACTCATCTTT. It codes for CACDTVGTGGYKLIF.

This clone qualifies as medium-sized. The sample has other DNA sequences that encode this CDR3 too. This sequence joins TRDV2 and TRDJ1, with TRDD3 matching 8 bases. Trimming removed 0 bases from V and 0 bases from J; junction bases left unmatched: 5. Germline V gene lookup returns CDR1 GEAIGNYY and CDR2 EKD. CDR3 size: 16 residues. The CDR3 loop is CACDTLLGGHTDKLIF. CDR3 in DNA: TGTGCCTGTGACACCCTACTGGGGGGACACACCGATAAACTCATCTTT.

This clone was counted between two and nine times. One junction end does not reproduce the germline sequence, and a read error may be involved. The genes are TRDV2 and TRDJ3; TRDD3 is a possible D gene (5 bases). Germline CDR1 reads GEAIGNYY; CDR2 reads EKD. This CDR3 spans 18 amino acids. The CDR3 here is CACDEAQRSSWDTRQIFF. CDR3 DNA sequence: TGTGCCTGTGACGAAGCCCAACGGAGCTCCTGGGACACCCGACAGATATTTTTC.

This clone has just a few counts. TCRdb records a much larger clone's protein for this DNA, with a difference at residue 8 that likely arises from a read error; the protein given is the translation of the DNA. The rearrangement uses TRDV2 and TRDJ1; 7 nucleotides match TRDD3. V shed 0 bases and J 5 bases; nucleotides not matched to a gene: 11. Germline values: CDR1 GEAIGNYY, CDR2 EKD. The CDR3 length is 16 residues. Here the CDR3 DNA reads TGTGCCTGTGACACCCTGGGGGTTCCCCACGCAGATAAACTCATCTTT. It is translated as CACDTLGVPHADKLIF.

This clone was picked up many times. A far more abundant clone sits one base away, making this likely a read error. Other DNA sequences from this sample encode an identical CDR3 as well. As DNA, the CDR3 is TGTGCTCTTGGGGACTTACGGCTGGTTTGGTTTGACACTCCCAACTACACCGATAAACTCATCTTT. Protein: CALGDLRLVWFDTPNYTDKLIF. The genes are TRDV1 and TRDJ1; D uncertain. The V and J ends lost 3 bases and 0 bases respectively, with 32 bases between them. Germline CDR1 is TSWWSYY and CDR2 is QGS. CDR3 length: 22 amino acids.

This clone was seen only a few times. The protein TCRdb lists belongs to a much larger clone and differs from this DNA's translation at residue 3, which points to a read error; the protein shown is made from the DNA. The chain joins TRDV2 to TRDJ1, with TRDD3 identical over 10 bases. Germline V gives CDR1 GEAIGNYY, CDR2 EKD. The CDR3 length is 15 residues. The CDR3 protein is CARDALLGDTDKLIF. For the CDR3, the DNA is TGTGCCCGTGACGCCCTACTGGGGGATACCGATAAACTCATCTTT.

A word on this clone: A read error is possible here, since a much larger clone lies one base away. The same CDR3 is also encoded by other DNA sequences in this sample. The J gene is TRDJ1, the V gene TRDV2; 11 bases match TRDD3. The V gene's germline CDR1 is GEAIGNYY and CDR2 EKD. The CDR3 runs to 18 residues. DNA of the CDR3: TGTGCCTGTGATCTACTGGGGGATAAAGGACCGTACACCGATAAGCTCATCTTT. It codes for CACDLLGDKGPYTDKLIF.